A selection of T cell receptor beta chains follows, all from one sample in a study of cytomegalovirus exposure and HLA in healthy donors. Clones were read by immunoSEQ multiplex PCR, and TCRdb kept only the in-frame ones, dropping some. The table shows 120,000 to 150,000 clones, with around 78% occurring only once. The source material was PBMCs. These receptors originate from a man in his forties in good health and CMV-seropositive. CDR3s include the opening cysteine and the closing phenylalanine or tryptophan. The D gene is left open where the match is weak. Some rows mark clone size as missing; the rest say once, few, many or name a class of expanded clone.

v_call: TRBV9
clone_size: few
j_call: TRBJ2-7
d_call: TRBD2
cdr3_aa: CASSPGLAGAYEQYF
cdr3_nt: TGTGCCAGCAGCCCGGGACTAGCGGGAGCCTACGAGCAGTACTTC

v_call: TRBV30
clone_size: .
j_call: TRBJ1-5
d_call: TRBD1
cdr3_aa: CAWGDSSNQPQHF
cdr3_nt: TGTGCCTGGGGGGACAGTAGCAATCAGCCCCAGCATTTT

v_call: TRBV4-2
clone_size: .
j_call: TRBJ2-3
d_call: .
cdr3_aa: CASSHLDASTDTQYF
cdr3_nt: TGTGCCAGCAGCCATCTAGATGCTAGCACAGATACGCAGTATTTT

v_call: TRBV6-1
clone_size: .
j_call: TRBJ2-5
d_call: TRBD1
cdr3_aa: CASSVPGQIQETQYF
cdr3_nt: TGTGCCAGCAGTGTCCCGGGACAGATACAAGAGACCCAGTACTTC

v_call: TRBV4-2
clone_size: .
j_call: TRBJ2-7
d_call: .
cdr3_aa: CASSQERAYEQYF
cdr3_nt: TGTGCCAGCAGCCAAGAGCGGGCCTACGAGCAGTACTTC

v_call: TRBV2
clone_size: .
j_call: TRBJ2-4
d_call: TRBD2
cdr3_aa: CASTSSGNKNIQYF
cdr3_nt: TGTGCCAGCACATCTAGCGGAAACAAAAACATTCAGTACTTC

v_call: TRBV6-5
clone_size: .
j_call: TRBJ2-5
d_call: TRBD2
cdr3_aa: CASIAGEFSETQYF
cdr3_nt: TGTGCCAGCATAGCGGGGGAATTTTCGGAGACCCAGTACTTC

v_call: TRBV5-1
clone_size: .
j_call: TRBJ2-5
d_call: .
cdr3_aa: CASSLLPGAGGETQYF
cdr3_nt: TGCGCCAGCAGCCTCCTTCCGGGAGCAGGGGGAGAGACCCAGTACTTC

v_call: TRBV5-4
clone_size: .
j_call: TRBJ2-5
d_call: TRBD1
cdr3_aa: CASSLGGTGAETQYF
cdr3_nt: TGTGCCAGCAGCTTGGGGGGGACAGGGGCAGAGACCCAGTACTTC

v_call: TRBV28
clone_size: .
j_call: TRBJ2-5
d_call: TRBD1
cdr3_aa: CASRDRVLGTQYF
cdr3_nt: TGTGCCAGCAGAGACAGGGTTTTGGGGACCCAGTACTTC

v_call: TRBV5-1
clone_size: .
j_call: TRBJ2-5
d_call: TRBD1
cdr3_aa: CASSLAGTEEETQYF
cdr3_nt: TGCGCCAGCAGCTTGGCCGGGACAGAAGAAGAGACCCAGTACTTC

v_call: TRBV4-1
clone_size: .
j_call: TRBJ2-7
d_call: TRBD1
cdr3_aa: CASSQEYFGQGYEQYF
cdr3_nt: TGCGCCAGCAGCCAGGAATACTTCGGACAGGGATACGAGCAGTACTTC

v_call: TRBV27
clone_size: .
j_call: TRBJ1-5
d_call: TRBD1
cdr3_aa: CASRATDRGGDQPQHF
cdr3_nt: TGTGCCAGCAGGGCCACGGACAGGGGAGGAGATCAGCCCCAGCATTTT

v_call: TRBV29-1
clone_size: .
j_call: TRBJ1-1
d_call: .
cdr3_aa: CSVPGATRTEAFF
cdr3_nt: TGCAGCGTTCCAGGGGCGACAAGAACTGAAGCTTTCTTT

v_call: TRBV29-1
clone_size: .
j_call: TRBJ1-1
d_call: .
cdr3_aa: CSVGGYRSGDTEAFF
cdr3_nt: TGCAGCGTGGGCGGGTATCGGAGCGGGGACACTGAAGCTTTCTTT

v_call: TRBV2
clone_size: .
j_call: TRBJ1-5
d_call: .
cdr3_aa: CASKSGDYSNQPQHF
cdr3_nt: TGTGCCAGCAAGAGTGGTGACTATAGCAATCAGCCCCAGCATTTT

v_call: TRBV19
clone_size: .
j_call: TRBJ1-4
d_call: TRBD1
cdr3_aa: CASSTRDRRNEKLFF
cdr3_nt: TGTGCCAGTAGTACCCGGGACAGGAGAAATGAAAAACTGTTTTTT

v_call: TRBV29-1
clone_size: .
j_call: TRBJ2-3
d_call: .
cdr3_aa: CSVASLAARRDTQYF
cdr3_nt: TGCAGCGTTGCGAGTTTAGCGGCCCGACGAGATACGCAGTATTTT

v_call: TRBV7-9
clone_size: .
j_call: TRBJ2-3
d_call: .
cdr3_aa: CASSLLGGSATDTQYF
cdr3_nt: TGTGCCAGCAGCCTACTAGGAGGGTCTGCAACAGATACGCAGTATTTT

v_call: TRBV5-1
clone_size: .
j_call: TRBJ2-1
d_call: TRBD1
cdr3_aa: CASSRDDRGLHNEQFF
cdr3_nt: TGCGCCAGCAGCAGGGATGACAGGGGGTTACACAATGAGCAGTTCTTC

v_call: TRBV28
clone_size: .
j_call: TRBJ2-3
d_call: .
cdr3_aa: CASSFWDTQTDTQYF
cdr3_nt: TGTGCCAGCAGTTTCTGGGACACCCAAACAGATACGCAGTATTTT

v_call: TRBV5-1
clone_size: .
j_call: TRBJ2-1
d_call: .
cdr3_aa: CASSLAGSGGNEQFF
cdr3_nt: TGCGCCAGCAGCTTAGCGGGCTCAGGGGGGAATGAGCAGTTCTTC

v_call: TRBV11-1
clone_size: .
j_call: TRBJ2-7
d_call: TRBD1
cdr3_aa: CASSPDRSSYEQYF
cdr3_nt: TGTGCCAGCAGCCCGGACAGGAGCTCCTACGAGCAGTACTTC

v_call: TRBV11-2
clone_size: .
j_call: TRBJ1-3
d_call: .
cdr3_aa: CASSPGGLRWGNTIYF
cdr3_nt: TGTGCCAGCAGCCCCGGCGGGTTAAGGTGGGGAAACACCATATATTTT

v_call: TRBV11-2
clone_size: .
j_call: TRBJ1-1
d_call: .
cdr3_aa: CASSFWSEDTEAFF
cdr3_nt: TGTGCCAGCAGCTTTTGGTCCGAGGACACTGAAGCTTTCTTT

v_call: TRBV5-4
clone_size: once
j_call: TRBJ2-5
d_call: .
cdr3_aa: CASSWDFQETQYF
cdr3_nt: TGTGCCAGCAGCTGGGACTTCCAAGAGACCCAGTACTTC

v_call: TRBV28
clone_size: .
j_call: TRBJ2-1
d_call: .
cdr3_aa: CASRSTGLAQFF
cdr3_nt: TGTGCCAGCAGGTCAACAGGGCTAGCGCAGTTCTTC

v_call: TRBV11-2
clone_size: .
j_call: TRBJ2-2
d_call: .
cdr3_aa: CASSLDRGRELFF
cdr3_nt: TGTGCCAGCAGCTTAGATAGGGGAAGGGAGCTGTTTTTT

v_call: TRBV19
clone_size: .
j_call: TRBJ2-1
d_call: TRBD1
cdr3_aa: CASSPRRQGTNEQFF
cdr3_nt: TGTGCCAGTAGCCCACGGCGACAGGGGACCAATGAGCAGTTCTTC

v_call: TRBV19
clone_size: few
j_call: TRBJ1-1
d_call: .
cdr3_aa: CASSTGLAEAFF
cdr3_nt: TGTGCCAGTAGCACAGGGTTGGCTGAAGCTTTCTTT

v_call: TRBV19
clone_size: .
j_call: TRBJ1-4
d_call: TRBD1
cdr3_aa: CASTPVGTGSEKLFF
cdr3_nt: TGTGCCAGCACCCCCGTAGGGACAGGGAGTGAAAAACTGTTTTTT

v_call: TRBV5-1
clone_size: .
j_call: TRBJ2-7
d_call: TRBD2
cdr3_aa: CASSLVGLGSTEQYF
cdr3_nt: TGCGCCAGCAGCTTGGTCGGACTAGGTTCGACCGAGCAGTACTTC

v_call: TRBV4-2
clone_size: once
j_call: TRBJ1-2
d_call: TRBD1
cdr3_aa: CASSQTGQGTAYGYTF
cdr3_nt: TGTGCCAGCAGCCAAACGGGACAGGGGACCGCCTATGGCTACACCTTC

v_call: TRBV28
clone_size: .
j_call: TRBJ2-7
d_call: .
cdr3_aa: CASRHQQGRYEQYF
cdr3_nt: TGTGCCAGCAGGCACCAACAGGGGAGGTACGAGCAGTACTTC

v_call: TRBV6-5
clone_size: .
j_call: TRBJ2-7
d_call: TRBD1
cdr3_aa: CASSYSRDSAYEQYF
cdr3_nt: TGTGCCAGCAGTTACTCCCGGGACAGTGCCTACGAGCAGTACTTC

v_call: TRBV27
clone_size: .
j_call: TRBJ1-3
d_call: .
cdr3_aa: CASSRRGSGNTIYF
cdr3_nt: TGTGCCAGCAGTCGACGGGGTTCTGGAAACACCATATATTTT

v_call: TRBV5-6
clone_size: few
j_call: TRBJ1-2
d_call: .
cdr3_aa: CASSLSGYYGYTF
cdr3_nt: TGTGCCAGCAGCTTGTCAGGGTACTATGGCTACACCTTC